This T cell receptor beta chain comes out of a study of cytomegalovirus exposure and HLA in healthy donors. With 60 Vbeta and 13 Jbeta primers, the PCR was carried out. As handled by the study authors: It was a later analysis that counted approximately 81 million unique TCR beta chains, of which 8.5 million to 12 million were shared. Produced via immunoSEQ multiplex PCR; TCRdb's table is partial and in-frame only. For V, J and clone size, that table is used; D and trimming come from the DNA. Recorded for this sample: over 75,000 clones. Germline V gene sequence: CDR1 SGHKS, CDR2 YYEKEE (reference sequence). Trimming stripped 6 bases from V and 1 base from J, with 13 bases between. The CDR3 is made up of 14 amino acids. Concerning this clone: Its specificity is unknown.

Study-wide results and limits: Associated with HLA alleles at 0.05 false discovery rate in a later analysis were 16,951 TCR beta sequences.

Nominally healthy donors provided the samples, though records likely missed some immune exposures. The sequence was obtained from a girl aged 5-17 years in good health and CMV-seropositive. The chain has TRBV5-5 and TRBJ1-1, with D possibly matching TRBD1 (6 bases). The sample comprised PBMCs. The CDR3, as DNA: TGTGCCAGCATCCGAGGACAGCAGAACACTGAAGCTTTCTTT. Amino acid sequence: CASIRGQQNTEAFF. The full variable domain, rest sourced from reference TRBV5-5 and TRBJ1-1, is DAGVTQSPTHLIKTRGQQVTLRCSPISGHKSVSWYQQVLGQGPQFIFQYYEKEERGRGNFPDRFSARQFPNYSSELNVNALLLGDSALYLCASIRGQQNTEAFFGQGTRLTVV.